These T cell receptor beta chains were read from a single sample in a study of post-analysis software for immune sequencing data. TCRdb re-called the PCR reads through MiXCR, storing one row per CDR3 protein. The sample holds hundreds of thousands of distinct CDR3 sequences; 35% to 45% are singletons and the top ten take 6.5% to 8%. The specimen was blood. These receptor sequences come from a girl aged 2 to 9 with multiple sclerosis. CDR3s include the opening cysteine and the closing phenylalanine or tryptophan. The order of the fields is clone size, J gene, V gene, D gene, CDR3 DNA, CDR3 protein. D genes are given only for firm matches. Clone size appears in some rows only: once, few, many, or a class for an expanded clone.

abundance: -
j_gene: TRBJ2-7
v_gene: TRBV6-6
d_gene: -
CDR3nt: TGTGCCAGCAGTCCAAATCTGGGGGAGAGGGTCTACGAGCAGTACTTC
CDR3aa: CASSPNLGERVYEQYF

abundance: few
j_gene: TRBJ2-3
v_gene: TRBV5-8
d_gene: TRBD1
CDR3nt: TGTGCCAGCAGCTTAGGGGGCCATACAGGGGGGACAGATACGCAGTATTTT
CDR3aa: CASSLGGHTGGTDTQYF

abundance: few
j_gene: TRBJ2-5
v_gene: TRBV3-1
d_gene: -
CDR3nt: TGTGCCAGCAGCCAAGACGCGGGCGGGGAGACCCAGTACTTC
CDR3aa: CASSQDAGGETQYF

abundance: -
j_gene: TRBJ2-3
v_gene: TRBV7-9
d_gene: -
CDR3nt: TGTGCCACCTGGAGAGGAGGCCTTAGCACAGATACGCAGTATTTT
CDR3aa: CATWRGGLSTDTQYF

abundance: few
j_gene: TRBJ2-1
v_gene: TRBV27
d_gene: TRBD2
CDR3nt: TGTGCCAGCACCCGGGTTTCCGCGGGAGGGCTCTTCAATGAGCAGTTCTTC
CDR3aa: CASTRVSAGGLFNEQFF

abundance: -
j_gene: TRBJ2-3
v_gene: TRBV5-1
d_gene: -
CDR3nt: TGCGCCAGCAGCCTAGACAGCGGTAACACAGATACGCAGTATTTT
CDR3aa: CASSLDSGNTDTQYF

abundance: many
j_gene: TRBJ1-1
v_gene: TRBV29-1
d_gene: -
CDR3nt: TGCAGCGGGGCCTTAATGGGTAGGAACACTGAAGCTTTCTTT
CDR3aa: CSGALMGRNTEAFF

abundance: -
j_gene: TRBJ2-7
v_gene: TRBV5-5
d_gene: -
CDR3nt: TGTGCCAGCAGCTTTGAGGATATGGGCGAGCAGTACTTC
CDR3aa: CASSFEDMGEQYF

abundance: -
j_gene: TRBJ2-5
v_gene: TRBV5-4
d_gene: -
CDR3nt: TGTGCCAGCAGTTTGGGGGTACAAGAGACCCAGTACTTC
CDR3aa: CASSLGVQETQYF

abundance: few
j_gene: TRBJ1-1
v_gene: TRBV3-1
d_gene: -
CDR3nt: TGTGCCAGCAGCCAAGTCGGCTGGGGGGCAACCACTGAAGCTTTCTTT
CDR3aa: CASSQVGWGATTEAFF

abundance: few
j_gene: TRBJ2-2
v_gene: TRBV29-1
d_gene: -
CDR3nt: TGCAGCTATCTAGGGGCGAACACCGGGGAGCTGTTTTTT
CDR3aa: CSYLGANTGELFF

abundance: -
j_gene: TRBJ1-2
v_gene: TRBV28
d_gene: -
CDR3nt: TGTGCCAGCAGTCCTCTCCCGGGACTCCCTAAGGGCTACACCTTC
CDR3aa: CASSPLPGLPKGYTF

abundance: -
j_gene: TRBJ2-7
v_gene: TRBV7-9
d_gene: TRBD1
CDR3nt: TGTGCCAGCAGCTTTAGGGACAGGCCTTACGAGCAGTACTTC
CDR3aa: CASSFRDRPYEQYF

abundance: -
j_gene: TRBJ2-1
v_gene: TRBV20-1
d_gene: -
CDR3nt: TGCAGTGCACCTCCTAGCGAGTCTTACTACAATGAGCAGTTCTTC
CDR3aa: CSAPPSESYYNEQFF

abundance: -
j_gene: TRBJ2-7
v_gene: TRBV11-1
d_gene: TRBD2
CDR3nt: TGTGCCAGCAGCTATAGCGGGGGGATCTCCTACGAGCAGTACTTC
CDR3aa: CASSYSGGISYEQYF

abundance: -
j_gene: TRBJ2-1
v_gene: TRBV5-1
d_gene: -
CDR3nt: TGCGCCAGCAGTTTGGGGAGAGTGTGGGGCTACAATGAGCAGTTCTTC
CDR3aa: CASSLGRVWGYNEQFF

abundance: few
j_gene: TRBJ1-2
v_gene: TRBV12-3/TRBV12-4
d_gene: TRBD1
CDR3nt: TGTGCCAGCAGCCGGGGACAGGGGTACTATGGCTACACCTTC
CDR3aa: CASSRGQGYYGYTF

abundance: few
j_gene: TRBJ2-2
v_gene: TRBV19
d_gene: -
CDR3nt: TGTGCCAGTAGTATATTAGCGCGAGGGACATCCGGTGTTGGGGAGCTGTTTTTT
CDR3aa: CASSILARGTSGVGELFF

abundance: -
j_gene: TRBJ1-2
v_gene: TRBV5-6
d_gene: -
CDR3nt: TGTGCCAGCAGCTTGAGTCCCACGGGTAACTATGGCTACACCTTC
CDR3aa: CASSLSPTGNYGYTF

abundance: once
j_gene: TRBJ1-5
v_gene: TRBV7-9
d_gene: -
CDR3nt: TGTGCCAGCAGCCCGGGACACGGAGGAGGTCAGCCCCAGCATTTT
CDR3aa: CASSPGHGGGQPQHF

abundance: -
j_gene: TRBJ2-5
v_gene: TRBV7-6
d_gene: -
CDR3nt: TGTGCCAGCAGAACCTCGGGACTGGAAGGGGAGACCCAGTACTTC
CDR3aa: CASRTSGLEGETQYF

abundance: once
j_gene: TRBJ1-6
v_gene: TRBV12-3/TRBV12-4
d_gene: TRBD1
CDR3nt: TGTGCCAGCAGTTTAGGGACAGGGCGTAATTCACCCCTCCACTTT
CDR3aa: CASSLGTGRNSPLHF

abundance: -
j_gene: TRBJ2-1
v_gene: TRBV20-1
d_gene: TRBD2
CDR3nt: TGCAGTGCTAGAGAGCGGGGGGCTCCCCCTCTCGGGGAGCAGTTCTTC
CDR3aa: CSARERGAPPLGEQFF

abundance: -
j_gene: TRBJ1-6
v_gene: TRBV7-9
d_gene: -
CDR3nt: TGTGCCAGCAGCTCGGACAGTTCGAAATACTCACCCCTCCACTTT
CDR3aa: CASSSDSSKYSPLHF

abundance: once
j_gene: TRBJ2-1
v_gene: TRBV18
d_gene: -
CDR3nt: TGTACCAGCTCACGAGAGAGTAGCTCCTACAATGAGCAGTTCTTC
CDR3aa: CTSSRESSSYNEQFF

abundance: -
j_gene: TRBJ2-4
v_gene: TRBV6-1
d_gene: -
CDR3nt: TGTGCCAGCAGTGAAGACACCGGAGGAATAGCCAAAAACATTCAGTACTTC
CDR3aa: CASSEDTGGIAKNIQYF

abundance: -
j_gene: TRBJ1-5
v_gene: TRBV20-1
d_gene: -
CDR3nt: TGCAGTGCTAGTGGGGGGCTACAGCCCCAGCATTTT
CDR3aa: CSASGGLQPQHF

abundance: few
j_gene: TRBJ2-3
v_gene: TRBV29-1
d_gene: -
CDR3nt: TGCAGCGTTGACCGGAGAAGCACAGATACGCAGTATTTT
CDR3aa: CSVDRRSTDTQYF

abundance: -
j_gene: TRBJ1-1
v_gene: TRBV11-1
d_gene: -
CDR3nt: TGTGCCAGCAGCTTAATCTTGATGGCTTTCTTT
CDR3aa: CASSLILMAFF

abundance: few
j_gene: TRBJ1-2
v_gene: TRBV7-2
d_gene: -
CDR3nt: TGTGCCAGCAGCTTAGTGACAGGAGACTATGGCTACACCTTC
CDR3aa: CASSLVTGDYGYTF

abundance: -
j_gene: TRBJ1-6
v_gene: TRBV5-1
d_gene: -
CDR3nt: TGCGCCAGCAGCACCCGGACACGTTATAATTCACCCCTCCACTTT
CDR3aa: CASSTRTRYNSPLHF

abundance: -
j_gene: TRBJ2-7
v_gene: TRBV29-1
d_gene: -
CDR3nt: TGCAGCGTTCTTCCCGTCGGAAAACAATTGTCCTACGAGCAGTACTTC
CDR3aa: CSVLPVGKQLSYEQYF

abundance: -
j_gene: TRBJ1-5
v_gene: TRBV5-5
d_gene: TRBD1
CDR3nt: TGTGCCAGCAGCTTCCGCGGGACAGGGCACAATCAGCCCCAGCATTTT
CDR3aa: CASSFRGTGHNQPQHF

abundance: many
j_gene: TRBJ2-7
v_gene: TRBV7-2
d_gene: -
CDR3nt: TGTGCCAGCAGCTTAGGACACTCCTACGAGCAGTACTTC
CDR3aa: CASSLGHSYEQYF

abundance: -
j_gene: TRBJ1-5
v_gene: TRBV27
d_gene: -
CDR3nt: TGTGCCAGCAGTTCAGGGGCTGTTATTTCTCCCCAGCATTTT
CDR3aa: CASSSGAVISPQHF

abundance: -
j_gene: TRBJ1-2
v_gene: TRBV12-3/TRBV12-4
d_gene: TRBD1
CDR3nt: TGTGCCAGCAGTCCCACTCAGGGGGATGGCTACACCTTC
CDR3aa: CASSPTQGDGYTF

abundance: -
j_gene: TRBJ1-2
v_gene: TRBV5-5
d_gene: -
CDR3nt: TGTGCCAGCAGCTTCCCTTCTACGGGTTCCTATGGCTACACCTTC
CDR3aa: CASSFPSTGSYGYTF

abundance: -
j_gene: TRBJ2-3
v_gene: TRBV12-3/TRBV12-4
d_gene: TRBD2
CDR3nt: TGTGCCAGCAGTCCAGCGGGAGGTGCGTACGGTGATACGCAGTATTTT
CDR3aa: CASSPAGGAYGDTQYF

abundance: -
j_gene: TRBJ2-5
v_gene: TRBV6-1
d_gene: TRBD1
CDR3nt: TGTGCCGGTACCGGGACAGGAGTCGAGACCCAGTACTTC
CDR3aa: CAGTGTGVETQYF

abundance: -
j_gene: TRBJ2-1
v_gene: TRBV6-2/TRBV6-3
d_gene: -
CDR3nt: TGTGCCAGCAGTCCTGGACAGAACAATGAGCAGTTCTTC
CDR3aa: CASSPGQNNEQFF

abundance: -
j_gene: TRBJ2-4
v_gene: TRBV10-2
d_gene: TRBD1
CDR3nt: TGCGCCAGCCAGGGGACAGGCCTAGCCAAAAACATTCGGTACTTC
CDR3aa: CASQGTGLAKNIRYF

abundance: -
j_gene: TRBJ1-3
v_gene: TRBV9
d_gene: -
CDR3nt: TGTGCCAGCAAAGCTAACTCTGGAAACACCATATATTTT
CDR3aa: CASKANSGNTIYF

abundance: -
j_gene: TRBJ2-5
v_gene: TRBV29-1
d_gene: -
CDR3nt: TGCAGCGGGGGCTACCCCCAAGAGACCCAGTACTTC
CDR3aa: CSGGYPQETQYF

abundance: -
j_gene: TRBJ2-7
v_gene: TRBV6-2/TRBV6-3
d_gene: TRBD1
CDR3nt: TGTGCCAGCAGTTACTGGGGACAGGGCTACGAGCAGTACTTC
CDR3aa: CASSYWGQGYEQYF

abundance: -
j_gene: TRBJ2-3
v_gene: TRBV20-1
d_gene: -
CDR3nt: TGCAGTGCTTATCGGGCGGGAGATACGCAGTATTTT
CDR3aa: CSAYRAGDTQYF

abundance: few
j_gene: TRBJ2-3
v_gene: TRBV11-2
d_gene: -
CDR3nt: TGTGCCAGCAGCTTCATAGGCACACAGGGTTTCGCAGATACGCAGTATTTT
CDR3aa: CASSFIGTQGFADTQYF

abundance: few
j_gene: TRBJ2-3
v_gene: TRBV4-2
d_gene: TRBD2
CDR3nt: TGTGCCAGCGGCCGATACCCGGGACTAGCGGGAGATACGCAGTATTTT
CDR3aa: CASGRYPGLAGDTQYF

abundance: few
j_gene: TRBJ2-4
v_gene: TRBV12-3/TRBV12-4
d_gene: -
CDR3nt: TGTGCCAGCAGTTTAGCGAACATTCAGTACTTC
CDR3aa: CASSLANIQYF

abundance: -
j_gene: TRBJ1-5
v_gene: TRBV7-8
d_gene: -
CDR3nt: TGTGCCAGCAGCGCTAGCCGCCGGGACCGAACCCAGCCCCAGCATTTT
CDR3aa: CASSASRRDRTQPQHF

abundance: few
j_gene: TRBJ1-5
v_gene: TRBV10-3
d_gene: TRBD1
CDR3nt: TGTGCCATCAGTGGCACAGGGGGCAATCAGCCCCAGCATTTT
CDR3aa: CAISGTGGNQPQHF

abundance: -
j_gene: TRBJ2-4
v_gene: TRBV7-2
d_gene: -
CDR3nt: TGTGCCAGCAGTTCCATAACAGGGCAGTGGACCAAAAACATTCAGTACTTC
CDR3aa: CASSSITGQWTKNIQYF

abundance: -
j_gene: TRBJ1-2
v_gene: TRBV5-6
d_gene: -
CDR3nt: TGTGCCAGCAGCTTGCGGGGAAACTATTATGGCTACACCTTC
CDR3aa: CASSLRGNYYGYTF

abundance: few
j_gene: TRBJ1-5
v_gene: TRBV7-9
d_gene: TRBD1
CDR3nt: TGTGCCAGCAGCTCCGGGACAGTCAGCAATCAGCCCCAGCATTTT
CDR3aa: CASSSGTVSNQPQHF

abundance: -
j_gene: TRBJ2-7
v_gene: TRBV5-1
d_gene: TRBD2
CDR3nt: TGCGCCAGCAGCACCGGGACTAGCGGGAGTGGGACCTACGAGCAGTACTTC
CDR3aa: CASSTGTSGSGTYEQYF